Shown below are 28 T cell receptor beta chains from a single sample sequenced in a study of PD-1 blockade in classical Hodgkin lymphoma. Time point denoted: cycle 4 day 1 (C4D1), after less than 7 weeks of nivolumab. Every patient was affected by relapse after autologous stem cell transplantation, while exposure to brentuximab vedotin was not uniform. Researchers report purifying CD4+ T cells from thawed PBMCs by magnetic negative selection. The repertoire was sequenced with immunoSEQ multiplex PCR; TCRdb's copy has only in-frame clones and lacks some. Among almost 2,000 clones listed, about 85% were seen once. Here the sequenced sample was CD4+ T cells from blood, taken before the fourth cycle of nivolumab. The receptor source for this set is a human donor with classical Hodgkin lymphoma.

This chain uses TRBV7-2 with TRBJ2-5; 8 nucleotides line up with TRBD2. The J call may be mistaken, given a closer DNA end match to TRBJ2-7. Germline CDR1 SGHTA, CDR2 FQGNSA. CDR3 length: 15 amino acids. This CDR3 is CASSLSGGASYEQYF. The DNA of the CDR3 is TGTGCCAGCAGCTTAAGCGGGGGCGCTTCCTACGAGCAGTACTTC.

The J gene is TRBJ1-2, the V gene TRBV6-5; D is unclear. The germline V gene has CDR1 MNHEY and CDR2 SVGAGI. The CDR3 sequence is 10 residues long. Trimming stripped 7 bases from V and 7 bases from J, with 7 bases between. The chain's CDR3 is CASKGFGYTF. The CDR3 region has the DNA TGTGCCAGCAAGGGATTTGGCTACACCTTC.

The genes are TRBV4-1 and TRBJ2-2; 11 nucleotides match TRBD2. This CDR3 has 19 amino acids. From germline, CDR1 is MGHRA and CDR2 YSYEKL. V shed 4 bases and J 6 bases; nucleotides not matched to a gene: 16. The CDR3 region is CASSPLGVAGGPWAGELFF. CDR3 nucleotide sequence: TGCGCCAGCAGCCCCCTCGGGGTAGCGGGAGGGCCGTGGGCCGGGGAGCTGTTTTTT.

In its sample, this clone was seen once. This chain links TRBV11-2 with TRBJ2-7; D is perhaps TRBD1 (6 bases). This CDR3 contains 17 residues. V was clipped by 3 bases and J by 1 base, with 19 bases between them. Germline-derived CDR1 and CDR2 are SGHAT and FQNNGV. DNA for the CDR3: TGTGCCAGCAGCTTTCTTAAGCGACAGGATGAATCCTACGAGCAGTACTTC. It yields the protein CASSFLKRQDESYEQYF.

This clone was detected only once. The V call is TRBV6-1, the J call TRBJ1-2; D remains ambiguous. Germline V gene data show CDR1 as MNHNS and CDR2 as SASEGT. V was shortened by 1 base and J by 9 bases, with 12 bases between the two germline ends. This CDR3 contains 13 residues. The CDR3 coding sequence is TGTGCCAGCAGTGAAGGGCCCGACCGTAGCTACACCTTC. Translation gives CASSEGPDRSYTF.

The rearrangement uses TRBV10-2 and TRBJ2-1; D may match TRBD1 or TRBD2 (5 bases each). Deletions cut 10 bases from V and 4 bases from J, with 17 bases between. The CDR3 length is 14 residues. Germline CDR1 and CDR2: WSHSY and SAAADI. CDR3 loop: CATKSRDGYNEQFF. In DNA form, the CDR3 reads TGCGCCACCAAGAGTAGGGACGGATACAATGAGCAGTTCTTC.

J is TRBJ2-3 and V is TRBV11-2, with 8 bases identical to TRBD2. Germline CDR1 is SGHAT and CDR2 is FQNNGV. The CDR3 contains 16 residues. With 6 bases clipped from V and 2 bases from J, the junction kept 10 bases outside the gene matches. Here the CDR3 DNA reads TGTGCCAGCAGACCCGGGGTAGCGGGACCCACAGATACGCAGTATTTT. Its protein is CASRPGVAGPTDTQYF.

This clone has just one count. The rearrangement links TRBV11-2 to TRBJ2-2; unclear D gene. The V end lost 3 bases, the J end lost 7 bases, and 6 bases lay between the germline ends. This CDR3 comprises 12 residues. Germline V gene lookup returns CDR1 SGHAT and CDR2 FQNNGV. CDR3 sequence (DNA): TGTGCCAGCAGCTTTGAGGTCGGGGAGCTGTTTTTT. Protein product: CASSFEVGELFF.

The CDR3 here is CASTALVQGAETQYF. CDR3 sequence (DNA): TGCGCCAGCACTGCCCTCGTACAGGGGGCCGAGACCCAGTACTTC. This rearrangement joins TRBV10-2 to TRBJ2-5, with TRBD1 identical over 9 bases. CDR3 length: 15 residues. The germline V gene encodes CDR1 WSHSY and CDR2 SAAADI. The ends lost 7 bases at V and 5 bases at J; junction bases unmatched: 11.

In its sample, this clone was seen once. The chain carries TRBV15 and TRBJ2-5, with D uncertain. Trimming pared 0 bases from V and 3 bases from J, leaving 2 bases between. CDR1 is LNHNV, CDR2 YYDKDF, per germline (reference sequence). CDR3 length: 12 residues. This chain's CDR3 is CATSRDEETQYF. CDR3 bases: TGTGCCACCAGCAGAGATGAAGAGACCCAGTACTTC.

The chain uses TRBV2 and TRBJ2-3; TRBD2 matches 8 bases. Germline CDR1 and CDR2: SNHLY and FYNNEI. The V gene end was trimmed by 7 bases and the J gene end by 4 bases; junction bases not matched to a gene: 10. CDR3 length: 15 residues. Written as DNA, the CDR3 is TGTGCCAGCATAGGTCGCCGGGGGGGCCCAGATACGCAGTATTTT. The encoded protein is CASIGRRGGPDTQYF.

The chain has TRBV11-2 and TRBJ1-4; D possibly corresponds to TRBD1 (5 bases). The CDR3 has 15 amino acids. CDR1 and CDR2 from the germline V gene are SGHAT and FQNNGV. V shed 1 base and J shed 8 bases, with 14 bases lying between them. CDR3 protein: CASSLAPRVGEKLFF. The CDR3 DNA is TGTGCCAGCAGCTTAGCCCCCAGGGTAGGAGAAAAACTGTTTTTT.

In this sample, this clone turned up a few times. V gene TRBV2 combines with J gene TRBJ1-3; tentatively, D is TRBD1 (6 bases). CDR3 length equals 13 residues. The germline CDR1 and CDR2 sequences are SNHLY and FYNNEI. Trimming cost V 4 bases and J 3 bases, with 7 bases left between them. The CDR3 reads CASSGGGGNTIYF. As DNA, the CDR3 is TGTGCCAGCAGTGGAGGGGGTGGAAACACCATATATTTT. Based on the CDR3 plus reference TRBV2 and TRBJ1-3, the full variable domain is EPEVTQTPSHQVTQMGQEVILRCVPISNHLYFYWYRQILGQKVEFLVSFYNNEISEKSEIFDDQFSVERPDGSNFTLKIRSTKLEDSAMYFCASSGGGGNTIYFGEGSWLTVV.

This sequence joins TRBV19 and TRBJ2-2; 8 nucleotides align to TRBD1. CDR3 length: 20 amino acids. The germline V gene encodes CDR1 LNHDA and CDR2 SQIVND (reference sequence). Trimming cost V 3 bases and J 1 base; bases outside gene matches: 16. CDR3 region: CASSIWTGRRNLLNTGELFF. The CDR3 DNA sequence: TGTGCCAGTAGTATCTGGACAGGGCGCCGAAACCTCCTGAACACCGGGGAGCTGTTTTTT.

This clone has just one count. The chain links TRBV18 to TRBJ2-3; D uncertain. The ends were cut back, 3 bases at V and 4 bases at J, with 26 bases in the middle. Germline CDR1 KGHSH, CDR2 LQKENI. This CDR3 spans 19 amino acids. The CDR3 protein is CASSPISSSRPVGADTQYF. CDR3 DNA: TGTGCCAGCTCACCGATATCGTCCTCCAGGCCAGTTGGGGCAGATACGCAGTATTTT.

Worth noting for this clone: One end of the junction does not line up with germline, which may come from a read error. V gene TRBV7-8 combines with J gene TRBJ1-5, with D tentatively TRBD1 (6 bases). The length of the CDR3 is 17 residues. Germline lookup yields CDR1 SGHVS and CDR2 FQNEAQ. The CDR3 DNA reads TGTGCCAGCAGCTTATATCCACAGGGTATGCGCAACCAGCCCCAGCATTTT. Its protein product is CASSLYPQGMRNQPQHF.

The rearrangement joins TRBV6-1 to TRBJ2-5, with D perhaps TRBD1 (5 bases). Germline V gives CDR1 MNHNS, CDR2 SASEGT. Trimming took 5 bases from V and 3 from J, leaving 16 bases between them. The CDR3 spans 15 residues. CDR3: CASSLPLGVKETQYF. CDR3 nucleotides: TGTGCCAGCAGTCTGCCGCTAGGGGTAAAAGAGACCCAGTACTTC.

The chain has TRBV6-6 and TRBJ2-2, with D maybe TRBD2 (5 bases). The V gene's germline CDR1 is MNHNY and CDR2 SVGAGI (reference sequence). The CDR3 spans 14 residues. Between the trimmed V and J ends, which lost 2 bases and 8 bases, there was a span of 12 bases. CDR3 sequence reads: CASSYRRGQGELFF. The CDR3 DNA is TGTGCCAGCAGTTACCGGAGAGGGCAGGGGGAGCTGTTTTTT.

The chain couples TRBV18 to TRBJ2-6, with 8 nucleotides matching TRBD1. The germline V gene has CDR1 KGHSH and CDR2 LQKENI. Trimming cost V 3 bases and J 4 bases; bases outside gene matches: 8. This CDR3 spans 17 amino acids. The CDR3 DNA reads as TGTGCCAGCTCACCTCAGGGGGCCCCCGCCGGGGCCAACGTCCTGACTTTC. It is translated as CASSPQGAPAGANVLTF.

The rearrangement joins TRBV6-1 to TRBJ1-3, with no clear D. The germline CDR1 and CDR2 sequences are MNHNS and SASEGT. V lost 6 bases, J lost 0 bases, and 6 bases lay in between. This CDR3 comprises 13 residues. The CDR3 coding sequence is TGTGCCAGCAGGACTGACTCTGGAAACACCATATATTTT. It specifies CASRTDSGNTIYF.

CDR3 sequence (DNA): TGCGCCAGCAGCCTGGGAGGGGGTGACCAAGAGACCCAGTACTTC. This encodes CASSLGGGDQETQYF. V and J are TRBV5-1 and TRBJ2-5; possibly TRBD2 for D (7 bases). This CDR3 comprises 15 residues. Germline values: CDR1 SGHRS, CDR2 YFSETQ. Trimming stripped 4 bases from V and 0 bases from J, with 13 bases between.

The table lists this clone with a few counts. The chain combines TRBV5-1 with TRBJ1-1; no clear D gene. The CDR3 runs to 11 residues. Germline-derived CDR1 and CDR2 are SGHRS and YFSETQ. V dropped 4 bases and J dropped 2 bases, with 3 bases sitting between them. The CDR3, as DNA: TGCGCCAGCAGCCAAAACACTGAAGCTTTCTTT. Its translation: CASSQNTEAFF.

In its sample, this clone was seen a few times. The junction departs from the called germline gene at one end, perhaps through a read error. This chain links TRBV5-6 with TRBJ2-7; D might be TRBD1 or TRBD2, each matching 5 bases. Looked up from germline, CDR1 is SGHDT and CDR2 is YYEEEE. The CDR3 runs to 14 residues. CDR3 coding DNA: TGTGCCAGCAGCTTTGCGGGTAGGGACCCAGCCAGGAGGTTC. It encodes CASSFAGRDPARRF. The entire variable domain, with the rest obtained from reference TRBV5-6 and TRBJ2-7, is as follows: DAGVTQSPTHLIKTRGQQVTLRCSPKSGHDTVSWYQQALGQGPQFIFQYYEEEERQRGNFPDRFSGHQFPNYSSELNVNALLLGDSALYLCASSFAGRDPARRFGPGTRLTVT.

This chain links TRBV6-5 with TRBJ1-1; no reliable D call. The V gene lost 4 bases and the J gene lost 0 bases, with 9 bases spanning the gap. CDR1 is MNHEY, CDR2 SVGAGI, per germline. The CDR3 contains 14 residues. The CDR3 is CASSFLSVNTEAFF. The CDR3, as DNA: TGTGCCAGCAGTTTTCTCTCAGTGAACACTGAAGCTTTCTTT.

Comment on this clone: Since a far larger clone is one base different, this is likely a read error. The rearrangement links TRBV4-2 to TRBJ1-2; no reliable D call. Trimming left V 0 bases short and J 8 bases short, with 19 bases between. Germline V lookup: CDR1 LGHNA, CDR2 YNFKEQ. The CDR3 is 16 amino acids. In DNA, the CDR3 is TGTGCCAGCAGCCAAGATCTCTCTGGCAGCCGGGCCGGCTACACCTTC. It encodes CASSQDLSGSRAGYTF.

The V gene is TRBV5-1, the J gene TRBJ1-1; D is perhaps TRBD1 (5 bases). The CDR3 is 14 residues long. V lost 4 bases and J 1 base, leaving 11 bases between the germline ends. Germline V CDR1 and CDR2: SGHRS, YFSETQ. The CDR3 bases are TGCGCCAGCAGCCCACCGGGGGGGAACACTGAAGCTTTCTTT. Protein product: CASSPPGGNTEAFF.

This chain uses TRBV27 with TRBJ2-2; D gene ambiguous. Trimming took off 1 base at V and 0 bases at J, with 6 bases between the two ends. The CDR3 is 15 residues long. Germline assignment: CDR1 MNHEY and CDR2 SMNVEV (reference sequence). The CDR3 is CASSLFSTNTGELFF. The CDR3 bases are TGTGCCAGCAGTTTATTCAGCACGAACACCGGGGAGCTGTTTTTT.

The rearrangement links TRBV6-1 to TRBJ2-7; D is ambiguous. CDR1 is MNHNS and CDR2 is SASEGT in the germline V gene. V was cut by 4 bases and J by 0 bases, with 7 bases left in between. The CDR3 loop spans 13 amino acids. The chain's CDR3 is CASSGRVSYEQYF. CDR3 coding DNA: TGTGCCAGCAGTGGCCGGGTCTCCTACGAGCAGTACTTC.